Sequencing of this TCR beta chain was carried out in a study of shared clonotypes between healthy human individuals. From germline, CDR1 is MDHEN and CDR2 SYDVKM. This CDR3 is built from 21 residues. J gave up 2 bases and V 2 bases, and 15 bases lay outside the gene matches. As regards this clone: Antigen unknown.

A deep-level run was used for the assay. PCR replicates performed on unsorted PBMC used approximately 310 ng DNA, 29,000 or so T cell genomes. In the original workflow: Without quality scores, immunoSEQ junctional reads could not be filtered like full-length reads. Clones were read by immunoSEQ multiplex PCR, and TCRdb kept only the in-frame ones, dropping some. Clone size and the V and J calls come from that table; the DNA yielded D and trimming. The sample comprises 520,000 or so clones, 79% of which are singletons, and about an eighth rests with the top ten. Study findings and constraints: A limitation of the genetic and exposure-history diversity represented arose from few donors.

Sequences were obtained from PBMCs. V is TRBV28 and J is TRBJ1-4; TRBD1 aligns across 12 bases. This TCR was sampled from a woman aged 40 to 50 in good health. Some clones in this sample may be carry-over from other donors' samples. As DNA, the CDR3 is TGTGCCAGCAGTTTAGAGAAACCGGGACAGGGGGCAGGTGTGACTAATGAAAAACTGTTTTTT. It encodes CASSLEKPGQGAGVTNEKLFF.